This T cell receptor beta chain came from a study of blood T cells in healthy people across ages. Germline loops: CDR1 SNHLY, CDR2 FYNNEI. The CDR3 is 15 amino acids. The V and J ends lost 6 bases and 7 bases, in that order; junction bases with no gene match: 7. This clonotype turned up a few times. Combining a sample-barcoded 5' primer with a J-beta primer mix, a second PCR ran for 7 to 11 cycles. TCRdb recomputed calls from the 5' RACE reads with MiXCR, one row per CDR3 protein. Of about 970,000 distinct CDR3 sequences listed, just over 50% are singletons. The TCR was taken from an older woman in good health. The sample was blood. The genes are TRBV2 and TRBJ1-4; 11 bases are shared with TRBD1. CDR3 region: CASSPGTGGGEKLFF. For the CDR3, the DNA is TGTGCCAGCAGCCCCGGGACAGGGGGAGGTGAAAAACTGTTTTTT.